Below, 16 T cell receptor beta chains from the same sample are listed, as sequenced in a study of blood T cells in healthy people across ages. Primed by a sample-barcoded 5' primer and a J-beta primer mix, a second PCR proceeded for 7 to 11 cycles. Using its own MiXCR run on the 5' RACE reads, TCRdb lists one record per CDR3 protein. The sample consists of approximately 800,000 distinct CDR3 sequences, 35% to 40% of them appearing once. Sample: blood. The receptors here all came from a man between 18 and 29 years old in good health.

Points on this clonotype: One end of the junction varies from germline; a read error may be responsible. The V call is TRBV12-3 or TRBV12-4, the J call TRBJ2-3; TRBD2 matches 8 bases. The CDR3 totals 13 residues. The CDR3, as DNA: TGTGCCAGCAGTGTAGCGGGGTCAGATATGCAGTATTTT. This encodes CASSVAGSDMQYF.

Many counts were recorded for this clonotype. V usage is TRBV5-5 and J usage is TRBJ1-4; D is uncertain. The CDR3 length is 14 residues. Deletions cut 0 bases from V and 8 bases from J, with 11 bases between. The germline V gene has CDR1 SGHKS and CDR2 YYEKEE (reference sequence). In DNA, the CDR3 is TGTGCCAGCAGCTTGGGCCTCAGCGGGGAAAAACTGTTTTTT. Amino acids: CASSLGLSGEKLFF.

This clonotype was counted many times. The chain has TRBV12-3 or TRBV12-4 and TRBJ2-7, with D perhaps matching TRBD1 (6 bases). Trimming took off 3 bases at V and 6 bases at J, with 12 bases between the two ends. The CDR3 totals 13 residues. This CDR3 is CASSFAGAGEQYF. In DNA, the CDR3 is TGTGCCAGCAGTTTTGCAGGGGCCGGCGAGCAGTACTTC.

The chain uses TRBV6-2 or TRBV6-3 and TRBJ2-7; 9 bases match TRBD2. V gave up 0 bases and J gave up 7 bases; unmatched junction bases: 19. From germline, CDR1 is MNHEY and CDR2 SVGEGT. The CDR3 loop spans 19 amino acids. The CDR3 here is CASSYSTAGGLYSGDEQYF. CDR3 nucleotides: TGTGCCAGCAGTTACTCGACAGCGGGGGGATTGTACTCCGGCGATGAGCAGTACTTC.

The chain carries TRBV7-2 and TRBJ2-3; D is unclear. CDR3 length: 13 amino acids. V was shortened by 1 base and J by 4 bases, with 6 bases between the two germline ends. Germline-derived CDR1 and CDR2 are SGHTA and FQGNSA. The CDR3 coding sequence is TGTACCAGCAGCTTAGGAAAAGCAGATACGCAGTATTTT. This codes for CTSSLGKADTQYF. The whole variable domain, filled in from reference TRBV7-2 and TRBJ2-3, reads GAGVSQSPSNKVTEKGKDVELRCDPISGHTALYWYRQSLGQGLEFLIYFQGNSAPDKSGLPSDRFSAERTGGSVSTLTIQRTQQEDSAVYLCTSSLGKADTQYFGPGTRLTVL.

With regard to this clonotype: With a much larger clone just one base away, this may be a read error. The chain links TRBV7-9 to TRBJ1-2; no clear D. CDR3 length: 15 residues. V lost 1 base to trimming and J lost 4 bases, with 13 bases between them. CDR1 and CDR2 (germline): SEHNR, FQNEAQ (reference sequence). CDR3 sequence (DNA): TGTGCCAGCAGCTTAGATGCGGGCAGGTCCTATGGCTACACCTTC. It is translated as CASSLDAGRSYGYTF.

The V call is TRBV10-3, the J call TRBJ2-2, with TRBD1 identical over 7 bases. There are 15 residues in the CDR3. The J segment lost 1 base and the V segment lost 6 bases, leaving 5 bases of the junction unmatched. Germline lookup yields CDR1 ENHRY and CDR2 SYGVKD. The CDR3 loop is CAISAGTENTGELFF. The CDR3 DNA reads TGTGCCATCAGCGCCGGGACAGAGAACACCGGGGAGCTGTTTTTT.

This clonotype was counted between two and nine times. This rearrangement joins TRBV4-2 to TRBJ2-1, with 10 bases aligning to TRBD1. The CDR3 consists of 17 residues. The V gene's germline CDR1 is LGHNA and CDR2 YNFKEQ. V was clipped by 0 bases and J by 4 bases; unmatched bases: 6. This CDR3 reads CASSQEGDRGSYNEQFF. The DNA of the CDR3 is TGTGCCAGCAGCCAAGAGGGGGACAGGGGTTCTTACAATGAGCAGTTCTTC.

The rearrangement links TRBV11-3 to TRBJ2-2, with TRBD2 matching 12 bases. CDR1 is SGHNT, CDR2 YENEEA, per germline. V lost 4 bases to trimming and J lost 9 bases; unmatched junction nucleotides: 9. The CDR3 length is 16 residues. The CDR3 is CASSYGTSGLPWELFF. CDR3 DNA sequence: TGTGCCAGCAGCTACGGGACTAGCGGGCTACCTTGGGAGCTGTTTTTT.

The rearrangement joins TRBV15 to TRBJ2-1; TRBD2 matches at 7 bases. Germline-derived CDR1 and CDR2 are LNHNV and YYDKDF (reference sequence). The CDR3 is 16 amino acids. The V gene end was trimmed by 0 bases and the J gene end by 4 bases; junction bases not matched to a gene: 6. The CDR3 DNA follows: TGTGCCACCAGCAGAGATTATGCGGGGGTGTACAATGAGCAGTTCTTC. It yields the protein CATSRDYAGVYNEQFF.

This clonotype has a count of ten or more. This chain connects TRBV2 to TRBJ2-5, with D maybe TRBD2 (6 bases). Gene TRBJ2-7 matches the end of the DNA better, so the J call may be wrong. Germline V gene sequence: CDR1 SNHLY, CDR2 FYNNEI. CDR3 length: 15 residues. CDR3 in amino acids: CASSERDSPVDEQYF. CDR3 nucleotides: TGTGCCAGCAGTGAAAGGGACTCCCCTGTTGACGAGCAGTACTTC.

The chain joins TRBV9 to TRBJ2-3; 11 nucleotides align to TRBD2. With 2 bases clipped from V and 3 bases from J, the junction kept 5 bases outside the gene matches. Germline assignment: CDR1 SGDLS and CDR2 YYNGEE. This CDR3 has 16 amino acids. The DNA of the CDR3 is TGTGCCAGCAGCGTTAGCGGGGGGGTCCTAACAGATACGCAGTATTTT. Residues: CASSVSGGVLTDTQYF.

Many counts were recorded for this clonotype. The CDR3 is CASSARQGSYEQYF. The CDR3 DNA follows: TGTGCCAGCAGCGCCCGACAGGGGTCCTACGAGCAGTACTTC. The rearrangement uses TRBV7-2 and TRBJ2-7, with TRBD1 matching 8 bases. CDR1 and CDR2 from the germline V gene are SGHTA and FQGNSA. This CDR3 is built from 14 residues. After removal of 5 bases from V and 1 base from J, the junction contained 4 bases not matched to a gene.

The chain has TRBV12-3 or TRBV12-4 and TRBJ2-7; D is possibly TRBD1 or TRBD2 (5 bases each). The CDR3 spans 15 residues. V was pared by 0 bases and J by 7 bases, with 16 bases between. CDR3 sequence: CASSLAGTVYNEQYF. As DNA, the CDR3 is TGTGCCAGCAGTTTAGCCGGGACGGTCTACAATGAGCAGTACTTC.

This clonotype has more than one count but fewer than ten. The chain recombines TRBV7-2 with TRBJ2-1; unclear D gene. CDR3 size: 15 residues. Trimming took 5 bases from V and 0 from J, leaving 11 bases between them. Germline V lookup: CDR1 SGHTA, CDR2 FQGNSA. The CDR3 is CASSVRYDSYNEQFF. CDR3 sequence (DNA): TGTGCCAGCAGCGTCCGGTACGACTCCTACAATGAGCAGTTCTTC.

This clonotype showed up just a few times. The chain carries TRBV20-1 and TRBJ1-2; 9 bases align to TRBD1. CDR3 length equals 13 residues. With V trimmed by 6 bases and J by 2 bases, 4 bases remained unmatched. Germline V gene lookup returns CDR1 DFQATT and CDR2 SNEGSKA (reference sequence). CDR3 loop: CSATGQGNYGYTF. CDR3 bases: TGCAGTGCCACTGGACAGGGGAACTATGGCTACACCTTC.